This T cell receptor beta chain was captured by sequencing in a study of T cell responses to AZD1222 COVID-19 vaccine. V shed 3 bases and J 6 bases; nucleotides not matched to a gene: 12. Germline V gene data show CDR1 as SEHNR and CDR2 as FQNEAQ (reference sequence). This CDR3 comprises 17 residues. Notes on this clone: Antigen unknown.

Generated by immunoSEQ multiplex PCR, the TCRdb table keeps only in-frame clones and is missing some. The table has 200,000 to 250,000 clones, around 94% seen once; the top ten hold around 1.8%. Findings and limits, study-wide: Females made up more of the donors, who were largely white British, and clonal diversity may have come out too low. Nearly half of unique spike-specific TCRs reportedly avoided B.1.351 and B.1.1.7 mutated regions. CD4 TCRs covered the whole spike, strongest at regions 160-218 and 743-854. Just a handful of AZD1222 recipients were seropositive at baseline.

This clonotype originated in an adult who received the MenACWY meningococcal vaccine as a control. This chain joins TRBV7-9 and TRBJ2-2; the match to TRBD1 covers 8 bases. This sample comprised peripheral blood, obtained 28 days after the second dose of the MenACWY control vaccine. The CDR3 bases are TGTGCCAGCAGCTTGGCCAGGGGGCAATCCCATCCCGGGGAGCTGTTTTTT. This gives the protein CASSLARGQSHPGELFF.